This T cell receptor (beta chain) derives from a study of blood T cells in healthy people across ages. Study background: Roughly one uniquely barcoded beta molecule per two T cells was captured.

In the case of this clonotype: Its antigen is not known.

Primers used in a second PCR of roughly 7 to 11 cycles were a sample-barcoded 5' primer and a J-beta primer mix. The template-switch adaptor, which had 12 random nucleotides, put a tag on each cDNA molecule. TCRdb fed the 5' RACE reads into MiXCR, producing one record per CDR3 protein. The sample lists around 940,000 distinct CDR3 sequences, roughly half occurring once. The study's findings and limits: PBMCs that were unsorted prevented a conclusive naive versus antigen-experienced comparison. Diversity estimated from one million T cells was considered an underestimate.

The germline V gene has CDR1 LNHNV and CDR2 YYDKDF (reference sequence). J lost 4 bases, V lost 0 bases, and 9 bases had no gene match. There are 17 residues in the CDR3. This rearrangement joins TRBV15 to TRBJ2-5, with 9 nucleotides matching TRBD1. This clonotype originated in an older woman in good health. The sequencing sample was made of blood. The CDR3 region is CATSRDLGTGPLETQYF. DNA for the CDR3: TGTGCCACCAGCAGAGATCTAGGGACAGGGCCTCTAGAGACCCAGTACTTC.